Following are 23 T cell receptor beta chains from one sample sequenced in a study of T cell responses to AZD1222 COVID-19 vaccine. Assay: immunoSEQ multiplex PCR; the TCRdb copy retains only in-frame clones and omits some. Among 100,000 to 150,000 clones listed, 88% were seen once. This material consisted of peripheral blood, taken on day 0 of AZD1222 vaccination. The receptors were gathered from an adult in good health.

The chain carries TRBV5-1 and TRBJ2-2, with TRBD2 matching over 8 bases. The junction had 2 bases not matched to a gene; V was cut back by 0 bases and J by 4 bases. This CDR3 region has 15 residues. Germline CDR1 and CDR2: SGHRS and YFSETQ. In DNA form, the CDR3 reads TGCGCCAGCAGCTTGGTCGCGGGGGGCACCGGGGAGCTGTTTTTT. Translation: CASSLVAGGTGELFF.

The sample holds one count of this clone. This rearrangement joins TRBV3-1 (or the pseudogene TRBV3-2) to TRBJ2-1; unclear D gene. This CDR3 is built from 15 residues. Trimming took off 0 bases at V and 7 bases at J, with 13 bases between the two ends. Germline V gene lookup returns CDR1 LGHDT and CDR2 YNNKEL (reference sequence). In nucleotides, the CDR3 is TGTGCCAGCAGCCAAGACCACCCTCAGAGGAATGAGCAGTTCTTC. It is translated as CASSQDHPQRNEQFF.

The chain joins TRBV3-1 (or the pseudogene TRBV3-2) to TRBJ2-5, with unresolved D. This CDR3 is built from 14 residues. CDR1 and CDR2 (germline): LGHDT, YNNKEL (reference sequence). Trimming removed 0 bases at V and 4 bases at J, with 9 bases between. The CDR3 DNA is TGTGCCAGCAGCCAAGAGCCAGCCCGAGAGACCCAGTACTTC. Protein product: CASSQEPARETQYF.

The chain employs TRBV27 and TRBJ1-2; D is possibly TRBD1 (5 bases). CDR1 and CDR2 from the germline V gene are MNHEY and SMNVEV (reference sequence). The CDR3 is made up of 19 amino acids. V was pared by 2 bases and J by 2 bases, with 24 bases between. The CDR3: CASSLTGGRPESINYGYTF. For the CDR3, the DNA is TGTGCCAGCAGTTTAACGGGGGGTCGGCCCGAAAGCATCAACTATGGCTACACCTTC.

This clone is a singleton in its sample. The CDR3 nucleotides are TGCGCCAGCAGCTTGAGGGACAGGGCCTACGAGCAGTACTTC. Amino acids: CASSLRDRAYEQYF. The chain has TRBV5-1 and TRBJ2-7, with 9 bases lining up with TRBD1. The CDR3 sequence is 14 residues long. Per the germline V gene, CDR1 is SGHRS and CDR2 is YFSETQ. The junction had 1 base not matched to a gene; V was cut back by 1 base and J by 2 bases.

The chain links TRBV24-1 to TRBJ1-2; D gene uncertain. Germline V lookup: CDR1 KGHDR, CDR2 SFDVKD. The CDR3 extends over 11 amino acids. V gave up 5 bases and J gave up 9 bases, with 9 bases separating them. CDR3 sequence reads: CATSGGSRYTF. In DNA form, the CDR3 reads TGTGCCACCAGTGGAGGGTCTCGCTACACCTTC.

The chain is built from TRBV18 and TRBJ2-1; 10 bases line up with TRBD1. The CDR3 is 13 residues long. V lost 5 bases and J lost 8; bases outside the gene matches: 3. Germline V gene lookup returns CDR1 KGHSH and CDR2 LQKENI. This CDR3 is CASSGGQGYEQFF. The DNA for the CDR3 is TGTGCCAGCTCAGGGGGACAGGGGTATGAGCAGTTCTTC.

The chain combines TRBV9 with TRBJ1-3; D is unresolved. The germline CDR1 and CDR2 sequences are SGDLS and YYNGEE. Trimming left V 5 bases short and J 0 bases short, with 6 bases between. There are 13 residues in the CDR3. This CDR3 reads CASSRSSGNTIYF. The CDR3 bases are TGTGCCAGCAGTCGTAGCTCTGGAAACACCATATATTTT.

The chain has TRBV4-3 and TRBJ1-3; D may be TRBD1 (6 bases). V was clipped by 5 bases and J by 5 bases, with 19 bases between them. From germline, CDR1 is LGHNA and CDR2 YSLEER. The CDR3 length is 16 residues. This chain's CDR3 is CASSAQWGGVRNTIYF. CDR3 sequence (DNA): TGCGCCAGCAGCGCCCAATGGGGGGGCGTGAGAAACACCATATATTTT.

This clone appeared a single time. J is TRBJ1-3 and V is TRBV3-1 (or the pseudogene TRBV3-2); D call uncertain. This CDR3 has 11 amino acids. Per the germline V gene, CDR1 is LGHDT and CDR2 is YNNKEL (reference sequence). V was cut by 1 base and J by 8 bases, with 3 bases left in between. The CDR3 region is CASSQGHTIYF. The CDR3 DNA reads TGTGCCAGCAGCCAAGGTCACACCATATATTTT.

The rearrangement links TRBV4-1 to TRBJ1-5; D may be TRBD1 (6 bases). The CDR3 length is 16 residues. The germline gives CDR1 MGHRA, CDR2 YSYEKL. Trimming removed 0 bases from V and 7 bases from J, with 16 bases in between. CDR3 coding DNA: TGCGCCAGCAGCCAAGAGAGGCCACAGGGAAAGCAGCCCCAGCATTTT. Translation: CASSQERPQGKQPQHF.

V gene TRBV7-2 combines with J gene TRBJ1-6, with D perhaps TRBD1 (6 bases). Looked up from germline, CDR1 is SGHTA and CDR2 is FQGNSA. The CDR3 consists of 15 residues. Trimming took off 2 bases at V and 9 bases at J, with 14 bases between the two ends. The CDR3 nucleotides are TGTGCCAGCAGCTTAAGTGTCAGGGGTGGTTCACCCCTCCACTTT. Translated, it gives CASSLSVRGGSPLHF.

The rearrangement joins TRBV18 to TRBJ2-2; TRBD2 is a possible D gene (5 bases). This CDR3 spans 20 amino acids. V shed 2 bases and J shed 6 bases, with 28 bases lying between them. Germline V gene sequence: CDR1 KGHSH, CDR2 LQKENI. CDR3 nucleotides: TGTGCCAGCTCACCAACGGTAAAGGACTCCTTACGAGGCCCACCCGGGGAGCTGTTTTTT. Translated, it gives CASSPTVKDSLRGPPGELFF.

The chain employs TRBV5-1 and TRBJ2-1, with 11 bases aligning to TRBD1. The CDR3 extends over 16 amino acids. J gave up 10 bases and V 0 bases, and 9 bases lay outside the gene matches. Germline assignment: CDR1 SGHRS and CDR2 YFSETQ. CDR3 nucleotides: TGCGCCAGCAGCTTGGATGGACAGGGGGCGAAGGGGGAGCAGTTCTTC. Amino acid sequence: CASSLDGQGAKGEQFF.

The CDR3 is CASTDRHLNQPQHF. The CDR3 DNA is TGTGCCAGCACCGATCGTCACCTAAATCAGCCCCAGCATTTT. V gene TRBV2 combines with J gene TRBJ1-5, with no clear D. Trimming shortened V by 7 bases and J by 4 bases, and 14 bases separated the two germline ends. Germline lookup yields CDR1 SNHLY and CDR2 FYNNEI. The CDR3 is made up of 14 amino acids.

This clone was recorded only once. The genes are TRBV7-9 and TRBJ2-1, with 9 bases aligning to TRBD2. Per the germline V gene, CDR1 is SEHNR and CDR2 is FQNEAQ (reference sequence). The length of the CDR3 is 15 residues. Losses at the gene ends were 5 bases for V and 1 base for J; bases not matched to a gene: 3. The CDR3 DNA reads TGTGCCAGCAGCCACGCGGGAGGGTCCTACAATGAGCAGTTCTTC. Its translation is CASSHAGGSYNEQFF.

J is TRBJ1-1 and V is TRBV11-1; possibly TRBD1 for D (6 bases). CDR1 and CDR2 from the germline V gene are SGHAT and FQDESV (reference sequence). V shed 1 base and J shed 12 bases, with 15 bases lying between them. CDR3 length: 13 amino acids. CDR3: CASSLDGGGGTFF. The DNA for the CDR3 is TGTGCCAGCAGCTTAGATGGAGGAGGGGGAACTTTCTTT.

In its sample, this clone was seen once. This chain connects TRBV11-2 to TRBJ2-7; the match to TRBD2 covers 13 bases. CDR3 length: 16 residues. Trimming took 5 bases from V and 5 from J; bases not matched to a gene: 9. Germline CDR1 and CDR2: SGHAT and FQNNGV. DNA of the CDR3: TGTGCCAGCAGCGTCCCGACTAGCGGGGGGACACACGAGCAGTACTTC. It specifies CASSVPTSGGTHEQYF.

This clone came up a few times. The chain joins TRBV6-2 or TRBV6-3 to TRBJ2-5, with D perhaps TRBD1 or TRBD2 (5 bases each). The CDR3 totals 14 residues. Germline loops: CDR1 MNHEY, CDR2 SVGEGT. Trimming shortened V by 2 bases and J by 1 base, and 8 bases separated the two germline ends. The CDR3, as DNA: TGTGCCAGCAGTTACGGGGGACCCCAAGAGACCCAGTACTTC. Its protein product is CASSYGGPQETQYF.

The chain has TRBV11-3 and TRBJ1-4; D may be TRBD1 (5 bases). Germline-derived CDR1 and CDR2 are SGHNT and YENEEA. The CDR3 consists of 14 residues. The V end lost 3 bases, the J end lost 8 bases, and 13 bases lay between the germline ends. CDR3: CASSFAGLGEKLFF. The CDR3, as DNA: TGTGCCAGCAGCTTCGCAGGGTTAGGCGAAAAACTGTTTTTT.

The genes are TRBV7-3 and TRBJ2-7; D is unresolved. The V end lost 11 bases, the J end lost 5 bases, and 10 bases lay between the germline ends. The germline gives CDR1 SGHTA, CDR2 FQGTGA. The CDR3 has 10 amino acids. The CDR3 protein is CALLGNEQYF. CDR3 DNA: TGTGCCTTATTAGGTAACGAGCAGTACTTC.

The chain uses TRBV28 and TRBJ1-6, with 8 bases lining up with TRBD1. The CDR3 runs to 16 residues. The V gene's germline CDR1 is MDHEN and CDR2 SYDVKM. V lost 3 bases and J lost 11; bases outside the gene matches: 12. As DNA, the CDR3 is TGTGCCAGCAGTTTCACATCGGGACAGGCCTCTGCACCCCTCCACTTT. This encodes CASSFTSGQASAPLHF.

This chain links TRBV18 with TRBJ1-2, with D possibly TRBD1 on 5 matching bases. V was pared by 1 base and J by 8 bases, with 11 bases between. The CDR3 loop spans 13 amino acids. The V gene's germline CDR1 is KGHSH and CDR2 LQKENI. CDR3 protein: CASSPLGREGYTF. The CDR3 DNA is TGTGCCAGCTCACCACTGGGCAGGGAGGGCTACACCTTC. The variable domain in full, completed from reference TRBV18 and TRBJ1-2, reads NAGVMQNPRHLVRRRGQEARLRCSPMKGHSHVYWYRQLPEEGLKFMVYLQKENIIDESGMPKERFSAEFPKEGPSILRIQQVVRGDSAAYFCASSPLGREGYTFGSGTRLTVV.